A single TCR beta chain is shown here with its context. Its antigen is unidentified. The data were taken from a study of chemoradiotherapy in HPV16-positive cancers. This CDR3 spans 15 amino acids. Trimming cost V 0 bases and J 4 bases, with 12 bases left between them. Germline assignment: CDR1 SGHDT and CDR2 YYEEEE. The assay was immunoSEQ multiplex PCR, and TCRdb's table has in-frame clones only and misses some. The sample comprises about 5,000 clones, roughly 90% of which are singletons, and approximately 2.4% rests with the top ten. Study-level results: Candidate HPV-specific clones and E7-related TCR motifs grew in tumor during treatment. HPV-specific T cells were functionally defined from only two HPV16-positive patients.

Repeated repertoire sampling spanned the course of chemoradiotherapy. The sample here was tumor tissue, taken from a patient who underwent chemoradiotherapy. This receptor was identified in a human donor with HPV-associated anogenital cancer. V and J are TRBV5-6 and TRBJ2-3, with a weak D call TRBD2 (5 bases). CDR3 nucleotide sequence: TGTGCCAGCAGCTTGGTGTCGGTAGCGTCAGATACGCAGTATTTT. It is translated as CASSLVSVASDTQYF. Based on the CDR3 plus reference TRBV5-6 and TRBJ2-3, the full variable domain is DAGVTQSPTHLIKTRGQQVTLRCSPKSGHDTVSWYQQALGQGPQFIFQYYEEEERQRGNFPDRFSGHQFPNYSSELNVNALLLGDSALYLCASSLVSVASDTQYFGPGTRLTVL.